The 6 T cell receptor beta chains below come from one sample, sequenced in a study of T cells in Graves' hyperthyroidism and ophthalmopathy. RNA transcripts provided the source from which TCR beta CDR3 regions were amplified. Carried out on the TCR CDR3, a first-round RT-PCR used the HTBI primer set. Via MiXCR, TCRdb re-called the multiplex PCR reads, giving one row per CDR3 protein. Of 500,000 to 650,000 distinct CDR3 sequences in the sample, approximately 14% were seen once. The sample consisted of blood. Receptor source: a woman between 45 and 60 years old with Graves' ophthalmopathy.

This clonotype was seen ten or more times. The chain is built from TRBV10-3 and TRBJ1-2; a possible D gene is TRBD1 (5 bases). Germline values: CDR1 ENHRY, CDR2 SYGVKD. Trimming cost V 6 bases and J 8 bases, with 16 bases left between them. The CDR3 runs 13 residues. The CDR3 DNA reads TGTGCCATCAGGGGGACGGAGACGAGAGGCTACACCTTC. It specifies CAIRGTETRGYTF.

The V gene is TRBV6-5, the J gene TRBJ2-2; 10 bases map to TRBD1. Germline CDR1 MNHEY, CDR2 SVGAGI. Trimming cost V 8 bases and J 6 bases; bases outside gene matches: 12. The CDR3 is made up of 16 amino acids. The CDR3 region is CASGWTPGQGSGELFF. The CDR3 DNA reads TGTGCCAGCGGTTGGACACCGGGACAGGGGTCCGGGGAGCTGTTTTTT.

Ten or more counts support this clonotype. The V and J genes are TRBV20-1 and TRBJ1-1; the D gene is possibly TRBD1 (5 bases). The germline V and J ends were trimmed by 3 bases and 2 bases, with 10 bases remaining between them. The CDR3 extends over 13 amino acids. Germline values: CDR1 DFQATT, CDR2 SNEGSKA (reference sequence). The CDR3 region has the DNA TGCAGTGCTAGGGACACCCTAAACACTGAAGCTTTCTTT. It codes for CSARDTLNTEAFF.

This clonotype was seen at least ten times. This CDR3 is CASSLSLAGMNEQFF. The CDR3 coding sequence is TGTGCCAGCAGTTTAAGTCTAGCGGGAATGAATGAGCAGTTCTTC. V gene TRBV28 combines with J gene TRBJ2-1; 9 bases are a match to TRBD2. From germline, CDR1 is MDHEN and CDR2 SYDVKM. The length of the CDR3 is 15 residues. The V and J ends lost 2 bases and 7 bases, in that order; junction bases with no gene match: 6.

The chain is built from TRBV6-2 or TRBV6-3 and TRBJ2-7; D gene unclear. CDR3 length equals 14 residues. V was shortened by 6 bases and J by 2 bases, with 14 bases between the two germline ends. The V gene's germline CDR1 is MNHEY and CDR2 SVGEGT. CDR3 in amino acids: CASRLWRATYEQYF. The CDR3 DNA sequence: TGTGCCAGCAGACTCTGGAGAGCGACCTACGAGCAGTACTTC.

This clonotype has a count of ten or more. This chain joins TRBV24-1 and TRBJ1-5; D is unresolved. This CDR3 is 13 amino acids long. Germline assignment: CDR1 KGHDR and CDR2 SFDVKD. Trimming took off 5 bases at V and 4 bases at J, with 8 bases between the two ends. The CDR3: CATSGLVNQPQHF. Here the CDR3 DNA reads TGTGCCACCAGTGGCCTAGTGAATCAGCCCCAGCATTTT.